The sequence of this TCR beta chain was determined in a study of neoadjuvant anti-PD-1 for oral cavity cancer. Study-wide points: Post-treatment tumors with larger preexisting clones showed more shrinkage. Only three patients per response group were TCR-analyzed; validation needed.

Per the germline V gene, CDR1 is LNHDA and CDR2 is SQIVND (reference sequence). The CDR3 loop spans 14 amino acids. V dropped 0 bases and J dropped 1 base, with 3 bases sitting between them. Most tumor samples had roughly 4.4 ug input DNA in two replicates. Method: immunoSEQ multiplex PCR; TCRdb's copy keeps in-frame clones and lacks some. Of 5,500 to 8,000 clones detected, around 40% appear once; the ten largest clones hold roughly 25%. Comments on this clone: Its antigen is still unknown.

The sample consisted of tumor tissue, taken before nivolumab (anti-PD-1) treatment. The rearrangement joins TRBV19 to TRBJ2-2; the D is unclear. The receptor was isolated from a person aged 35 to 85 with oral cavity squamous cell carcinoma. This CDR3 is CASSIERNTGELFF. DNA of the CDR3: TGTGCCAGTAGTATAGAACGGAACACCGGGGAGCTGTTTTTT.